A selection of T cell receptor beta chains follows, all from one sample in a study of graft-versus-host responses after intestinal transplantation. The antigens for these receptors are not known. Measured with immunoSEQ multiplex PCR; TCRdb has only the in-frame clones, and not every one. Of about 110,000 clones in the sample, roughly 93% are singletons; the top ten hold about 0.54%. Sequences were derived from unstimulated CD8+ T cells sorted from spleen or lymph node cells, sampled before intestinal transplant. The receptors shown here come from a human donor who received an intestinal transplant. CDR3s include the opening cysteine and the closing phenylalanine or tryptophan. The D gene is left open where the match is weak. Size is stated for part of the rows, as once, few or many counts, or as a class when the clone is expanded.

V: TRBV28; size: NA; D: TRBD1; J: TRBJ2-1; CDR3: CASTKPWTGLYNEQFF; DNA: TGTGCCAGCACCAAGCCCTGGACAGGGCTCTACAATGAGCAGTTCTTC
V: TRBV6-5; size: NA; D: NA; J: TRBJ2-7; CDR3: CASSYSRQDEQYF; DNA: TGTGCCAGCAGTTACTCGAGGCAGGACGAGCAGTACTTC
V: TRBV4-1; size: NA; D: NA; J: TRBJ1-1; CDR3: CASSQDQGTLNTEAFF; DNA: TGCGCCAGCAGCCAAGATCAAGGCACCTTGAACACTGAAGCTTTCTTT
V: TRBV4-2; size: NA; D: TRBD2; J: TRBJ2-1; CDR3: CASSPLAGNSLVWEQFF; DNA: TGTGCCAGCAGCCCTCTAGCGGGCAATTCCCTCGTGTGGGAGCAGTTCTTC
V: TRBV7-7; size: NA; D: NA; J: TRBJ2-2; CDR3: CASSFDQGGELFF; DNA: TGTGCTAGCAGCTTTGACCAAGGCGGGGAGCTGTTTTTT
V: TRBV15; size: NA; D: NA; J: TRBJ1-4; CDR3: CATSRVKPTNEKLFF; DNA: TGTGCCACCAGCAGAGTTAAGCCAACTAATGAAAAACTGTTTTTT
V: TRBV4-1; size: few; D: TRBD1; J: TRBJ2-7; CDR3: CASSQVDRGYEQYF; DNA: TGCGCCAGCAGCCAAGTGGACAGGGGCTACGAGCAGTACTTC
V: TRBV6-1; size: NA; D: TRBD1; J: TRBJ2-7; CDR3: CASRRTGVYEQYF; DNA: TGTGCCAGCAGGAGGACAGGGGTCTACGAGCAGTACTTC
V: TRBV4-1; size: NA; D: TRBD2; J: TRBJ2-5; CDR3: CASSQQFTSGRGQETQYF; DNA: TGCGCCAGCAGCCAGCAATTTACTAGCGGGAGGGGACAAGAGACCCAGTACTTC
V: TRBV7-6; size: NA; D: NA; J: TRBJ1-1; CDR3: CASSLDGGLMNTEAFF; DNA: TGTGCCAGCAGCTTAGACGGGGGACTAATGAACACTGAAGCTTTCTTT
V: TRBV28; size: NA; D: TRBD1; J: TRBJ2-7; CDR3: CASTLQGAYEQYF; DNA: TGTGCCAGCACTTTACAGGGGGCCTACGAGCAGTACTTC
V: TRBV14; size: NA; D: NA; J: TRBJ2-2; CDR3: CASSLSGTGELFF; DNA: TGTGCCAGCAGCCTCTCGGGAACCGGGGAGCTGTTTTTT
V: TRBV9; size: NA; D: NA; J: TRBJ1-3; CDR3: CASSVDNSGNTIYF; DNA: TGTGCCAGCAGCGTAGACAACTCTGGAAACACCATATATTTT
V: TRBV7-9; size: NA; D: NA; J: TRBJ1-1; CDR3: CASSLMDREAFF; DNA: TGTGCCAGCAGCTTGATGGACAGAGAAGCTTTCTTT
V: TRBV11-2; size: NA; D: NA; J: TRBJ1-5; CDR3: CASSFSRGDQPQHF; DNA: TGTGCCAGCAGCTTTAGCCGAGGGGATCAGCCCCAGCATTTT
V: TRBV4-1; size: NA; D: NA; J: TRBJ2-7; CDR3: CASSRLGLISYEQYF; DNA: TGCGCCAGCAGCCGCCTGGGACTGATCTCCTACGAGCAGTACTTC
V: TRBV7-9; size: NA; D: TRBD2; J: TRBJ2-5; CDR3: CASNPAGGVVQETQYF; DNA: TGTGCCAGCAACCCGGCGGGGGGTGTGGTCCAAGAGACCCAGTACTTC
V: TRBV2; size: NA; D: NA; J: TRBJ2-2; CDR3: CARKAPTGELFF; DNA: TGTGCCAGAAAAGCTCCCACCGGGGAGCTGTTTTTT
V: TRBV14; size: NA; D: NA; J: TRBJ2-7; CDR3: CASSQGAGEQYF; DNA: TGTGCCAGCAGCCAAGGGGCTGGCGAGCAGTACTTC
V: TRBV9; size: NA; D: TRBD2; J: TRBJ2-1; CDR3: CASSVRVGLGSNEQFF; DNA: TGTGCCAGCAGCGTTCGAGTGGGACTAGGTTCAAATGAGCAGTTCTTC
V: TRBV7-6; size: NA; D: NA; J: TRBJ1-3; CDR3: CASSSSLGPAGNTIYF; DNA: TGTGCCAGCAGTTCGAGTTTGGGACCAGCTGGAAACACCATATATTTT